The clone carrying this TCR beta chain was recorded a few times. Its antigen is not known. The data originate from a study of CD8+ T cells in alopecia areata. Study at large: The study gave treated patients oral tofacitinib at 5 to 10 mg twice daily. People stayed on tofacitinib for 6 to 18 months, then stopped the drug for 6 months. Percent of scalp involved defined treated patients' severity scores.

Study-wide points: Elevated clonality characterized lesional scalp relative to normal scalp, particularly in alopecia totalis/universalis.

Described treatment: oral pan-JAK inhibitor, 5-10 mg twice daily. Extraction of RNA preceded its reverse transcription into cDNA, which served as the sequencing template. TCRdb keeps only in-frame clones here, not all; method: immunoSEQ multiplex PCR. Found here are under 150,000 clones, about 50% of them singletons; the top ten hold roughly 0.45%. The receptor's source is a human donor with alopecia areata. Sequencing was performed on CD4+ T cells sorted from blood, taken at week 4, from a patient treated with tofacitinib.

Written as DNA, the CDR3 is TGTGCCTGGAGTGCGGGGGCAGTTGTAGAGCAGTTCTTC. Encoded protein: CAWSAGAVVEQFF. The chain links TRBV30 to TRBJ2-1; D assignment may be TRBD1 or TRBD2 (6 bases each). CDR1 and CDR2 (germline): GTSNPN, SVGIG (reference sequence). This CDR3 has 13 residues. V lost 1 base to trimming and J lost 10 bases, with 14 bases between them.